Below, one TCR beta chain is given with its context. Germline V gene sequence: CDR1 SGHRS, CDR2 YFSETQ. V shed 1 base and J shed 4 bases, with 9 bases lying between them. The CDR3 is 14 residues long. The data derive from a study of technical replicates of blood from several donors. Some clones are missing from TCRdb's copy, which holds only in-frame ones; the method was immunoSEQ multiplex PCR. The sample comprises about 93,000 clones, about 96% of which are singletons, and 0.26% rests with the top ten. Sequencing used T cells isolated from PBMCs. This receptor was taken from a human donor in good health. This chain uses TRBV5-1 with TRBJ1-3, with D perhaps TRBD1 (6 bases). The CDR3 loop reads CASSLRDRGNTIYF. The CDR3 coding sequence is TGCGCCAGCAGCTTGCGCGACAGGGGAAACACCATATATTTT.